Described below is a single T cell receptor (beta chain) sequence and its context. This CDR3 is 15 amino acids long. Germline values: CDR1 LNHDA, CDR2 SQIVND (reference sequence). The V end was cut by 3 bases, the J end by 0 bases, with 11 bases between. TCRdb's table, derived via immunoSEQ multiplex PCR, lists solely in-frame clones and lacks some. The data hold around 130,000 clones, with about 82% observed a single time. This sample was taken from a study of T cell responses to AZD1222 COVID-19 vaccine. This sample comprised peripheral blood, obtained on day 0 of AZD1222 vaccination. This clonotype was sampled from an adult in good health. The gene calls are TRBV19 and TRBJ2-5; D may match TRBD1 or TRBD2 (5 bases each). DNA of the CDR3: TGTGCCAGTAGTATTGGGACCGTAGACCAAGAGACCCAGTACTTC. Its translation is CASSIGTVDQETQYF.